The rows below give T cell receptor beta chains drawn from one sample of a study of cytomegalovirus exposure and HLA in healthy donors. TCRdb's copy holds only in-frame clones and misses some; the assay was immunoSEQ multiplex PCR. The sample shows about 64,000 clones, roughly 90% of them seen only once. The sequenced material came from PBMCs. These receptors were taken from a woman aged 18 to 35 in good health and CMV-seronegative. CDR3s include the opening cysteine and the closing phenylalanine or tryptophan. The D gene is left open where the match is weak. Size values are once, few and many counts, or a class for expanded clones, and some rows have none.

v_call	j_call	d_call	clone_size	cdr3_nt	cdr3_aa
TRBV7-6	TRBJ2-7	TRBD1	-	TGTGCCAGCAGCCGTGACAGGGCCGAGCAGTACTTC	CASSRDRAEQYF
TRBV9	TRBJ2-6	-	-	TGTGCCAGCAGCGTAGGAGGGCCCGGGGCCAACGTCCTGACTTTC	CASSVGGPGANVLTF
TRBV9	TRBJ1-2	-	-	TGTGCCAGCACCGAAGGGGGTGCCTATGGCTACACCTTC	CASTEGGAYGYTF
TRBV27	TRBJ1-4	-	-	TGTGCCAGCCGGCGGGGCAGGGATAATGAAAAACTGTTTTTT	CASRRGRDNEKLFF
TRBV11-2	TRBJ2-3	TRBD1	few	TGTGCCAGCAGCCCGGGGCAGGGGGTCACAGATACGCAGTATTTT	CASSPGQGVTDTQYF
TRBV27	TRBJ1-1	-	-	TGTGCCAGCAGTTTCACAGCGGTGAACACTGAAGCTTTCTTT	CASSFTAVNTEAFF
TRBV29-1	TRBJ2-7	-	-	TGCAGCGTTGTAAATAATGACATGGCCCCGCAGACCTTC	CSVVNNDMAPQTF
TRBV9	TRBJ2-3	TRBD2	-	TGTGCCAGCAGCGTAGGAAGCGGGGGGGCAGATACGCAGTATTTT	CASSVGSGGADTQYF
TRBV19	TRBJ2-5	-	-	TGTGCCAGTAGTCGACGGAAAAACGGACAGTTAGAGACCCAGTACTTC	CASSRRKNGQLETQYF
TRBV29-1	TRBJ1-2	TRBD1	-	TGCAGCGGCGGACAGGGGACCCACTATGGCTACACCTTC	CSGGQGTHYGYTF
TRBV27	TRBJ1-1	-	-	TGTGCCAGCAGTCCGCTCGACAAGAACACTGAAGCTTTCTTT	CASSPLDKNTEAFF
TRBV6-1	TRBJ2-3	-	once	TGTGCCAGCATACTCTTGGGGGGGGCAACAGATACGCAGTATTTT	CASILLGGATDTQYF
TRBV4-3	TRBJ2-5	-	-	TGCGCCAGCAGCCAACGCGCCCGGGAGACCCAGTACTTC	CASSQRARETQYF
TRBV6-5	TRBJ1-1	-	-	TGTGCCAGCAGTTACTCGGCAGGGTTCACTGAAGCTTTCTTT	CASSYSAGFTEAFF
TRBV29-1	TRBJ1-1	-	-	TGCAGCGTTCGGAGGACAGACTACACTGAAGCTTTCTTT	CSVRRTDYTEAFF
TRBV5-1	TRBJ1-1	-	-	TGCGCCAGCAGCGCACCAGGGTCCCTCGACACTGAAGCTTTCTTT	CASSAPGSLDTEAFF
TRBV19	TRBJ2-3	-	few	TGTGCCAGTAGTATTTCGGTTAGCACAGATACGCAGTATTTT	CASSISVSTDTQYF
TRBV6-5	TRBJ1-1	TRBD1	once	TGTGCCAGCAGGCCGACAGGGGTGGGCACTGAAGCTTTCTTT	CASRPTGVGTEAFF
TRBV2	TRBJ1-6	TRBD1	-	TGTGCCAGCATACAGGGGGCCGGGAATTCACCCCTCCACTTT	CASIQGAGNSPLHF
TRBV2	TRBJ2-2	-	-	TGTGCCAGCCAGAACTCCCGGGGGACCGGGGAGCTGTTTTTT	CASQNSRGTGELFF
TRBV28	TRBJ2-1	TRBD1	-	TGTGCCAGCAGTGAGGTCGGGGACAGGGATGAGCAGTTCTTC	CASSEVGDRDEQFF
TRBV7-3	TRBJ2-1	TRBD1	-	TGTGCCAGCAGCTTAGGTCAGGGGGCGGTCAATGAGCAGTTCTTC	CASSLGQGAVNEQFF